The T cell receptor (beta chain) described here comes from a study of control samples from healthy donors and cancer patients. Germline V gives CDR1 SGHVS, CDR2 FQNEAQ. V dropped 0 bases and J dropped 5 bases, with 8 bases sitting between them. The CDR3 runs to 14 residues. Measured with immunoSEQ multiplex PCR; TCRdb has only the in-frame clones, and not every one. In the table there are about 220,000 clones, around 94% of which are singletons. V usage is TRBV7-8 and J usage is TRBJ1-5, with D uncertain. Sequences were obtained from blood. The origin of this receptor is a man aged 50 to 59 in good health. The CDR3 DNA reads TGTGCCAGCAGCTTAGCGGCCGCCGATCAGCCCCAGCATTTT. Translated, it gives CASSLAAADQPQHF.